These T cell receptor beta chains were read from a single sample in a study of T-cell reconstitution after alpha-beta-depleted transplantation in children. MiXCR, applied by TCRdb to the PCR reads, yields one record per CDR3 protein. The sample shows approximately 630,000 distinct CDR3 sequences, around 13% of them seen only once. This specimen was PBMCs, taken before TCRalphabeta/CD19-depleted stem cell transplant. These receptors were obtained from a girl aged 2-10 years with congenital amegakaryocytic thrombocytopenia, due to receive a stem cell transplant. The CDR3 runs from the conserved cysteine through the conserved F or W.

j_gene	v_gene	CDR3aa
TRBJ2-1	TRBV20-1	CSARLAGGIVPYNEQFF
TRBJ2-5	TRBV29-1	CSVGAANQETQYF
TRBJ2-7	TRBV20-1	CSAGLTSGYEQYF
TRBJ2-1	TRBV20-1	CSVPSLAGRHEQFF
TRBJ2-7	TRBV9	CASSPRDREIEQYF
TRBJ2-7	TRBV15	CATSAVGLAGGFYHEQYF
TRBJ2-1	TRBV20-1	CSASSGTSSYNEQFF
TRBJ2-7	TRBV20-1	CSAMTDYEQYF
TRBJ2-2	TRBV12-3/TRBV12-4	CASSPQLAGALKLNTGELFF
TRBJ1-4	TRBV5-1	CASSSGSATNEKLFF
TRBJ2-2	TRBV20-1	CSARGGSANTGELFF
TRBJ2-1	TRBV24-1	CATSDTPSGSNEQFF
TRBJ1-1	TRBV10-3	CAISERGAKTEAFF
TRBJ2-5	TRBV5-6	CASSLPGGETQYF
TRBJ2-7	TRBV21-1	CASTPRVTSGRGYEQYF
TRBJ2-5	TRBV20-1	CSARNPWTGPQETQYF
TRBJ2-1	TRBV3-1	CASSQLASSYNEQFF
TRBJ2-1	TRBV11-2	CASSFDANNEQFF
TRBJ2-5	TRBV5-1	CASSLELEETQYF
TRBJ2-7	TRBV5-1	CASRRTSGVEQYF
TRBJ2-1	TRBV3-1	CASSQETNEQFF
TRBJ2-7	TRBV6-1	CASSEGLGAALSYEQYF
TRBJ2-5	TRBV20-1	CSAHPGHKETQYF
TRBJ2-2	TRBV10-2	CASSESPGLNTGELFF
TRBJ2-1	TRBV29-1	CSVPIGGEQFF
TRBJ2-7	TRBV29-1	CSAIVSWEGQWGEQYF
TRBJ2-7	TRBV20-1	CSAREYFYEQYF
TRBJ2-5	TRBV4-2	CASSQDVLKTQYF
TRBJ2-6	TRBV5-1	CASTPQVRHSGANVLTF
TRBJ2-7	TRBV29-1	CSVGMGGAIYEQYF
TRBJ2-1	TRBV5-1	CATSMGTSGWNEQFF
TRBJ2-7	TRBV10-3	CAISDLDGDGPYEQYF
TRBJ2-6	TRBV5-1	CASSLTGQGATNVLTF
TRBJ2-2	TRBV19	CASASGSEAGELFF
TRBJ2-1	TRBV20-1	CSASPTSSPYNEQFF
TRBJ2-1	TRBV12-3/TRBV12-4	CASSPQGGGYNEQFF
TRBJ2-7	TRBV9	CASSHNGQGSYEQYF
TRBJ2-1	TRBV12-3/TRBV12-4	CASSFGGTSNEQFF
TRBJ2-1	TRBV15	CATSKTRAGEQFF
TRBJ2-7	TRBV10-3	CAISESMVVGYEQYF
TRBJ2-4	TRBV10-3	CAISDGSTEYF
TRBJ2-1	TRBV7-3	CASSLTVASGSNEQFF
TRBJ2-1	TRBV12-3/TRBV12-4	CASTTSEGNEQFF
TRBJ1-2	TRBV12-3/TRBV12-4	CASSYTNYGYTF
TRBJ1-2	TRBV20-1	CSTSPGQGSGYTF
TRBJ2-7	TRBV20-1	CSAGRRYEQYF
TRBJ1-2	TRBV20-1	CSASGESYGYTF
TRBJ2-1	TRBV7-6	CASSLGWASGDNEQFF
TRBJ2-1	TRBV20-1	CSARDSGRGNEQSF
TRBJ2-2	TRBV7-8	CASSYTADTGELFF
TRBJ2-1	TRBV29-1	CSVPSPGLAVNEQFF
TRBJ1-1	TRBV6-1	CASRDRAMNTEAFF
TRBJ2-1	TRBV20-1	CSVFHWTVGNEQFF
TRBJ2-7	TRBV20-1	CSALPGTGTYEQYF
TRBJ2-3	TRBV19	CASMRHPVLAREDTDTQYF
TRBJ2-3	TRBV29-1	CSVGLAGGTDTQYF
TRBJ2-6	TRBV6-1	CASRIQGPARANVLTF
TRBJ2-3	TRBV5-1	CASSRGLGSTDTQYF